This T cell receptor (beta chain) was recovered during a study of blood T cell repertoires in COVID-19. This clone was detected a few times. V dropped 3 bases and J dropped 8; count of bases not matched to a gene: 6. Germline V lookup: CDR1 ENHRY, CDR2 SYGVKD. The CDR3 runs 15 residues. Seattle participants joined during active infection and were tracked over time. Authors' processing steps: Estimates of nucleated cell counts were drawn from the amplification of reference gene primers. The table came from immunoSEQ multiplex PCR; TCRdb's copy has only in-frame clones and leaves some out. That table furnishes V, J and clone size, whereas the DNA furnished D and trimming. Found here are fewer than 45,000 clones, roughly 84% of them singletons; the top ten hold more than 1.5%.

Sequenced input: peripheral blood. The origin of this receptor is a man aged 55 to 70 with COVID-19, enrolled during active disease. V and J are TRBV10-3 and TRBJ2-1; TRBD1 agrees at 11 bases. CDR3 loop: CAISEPGQGGDEQFF. In nucleotides, the CDR3 is TGTGCCATCAGTGAACCGGGACAGGGGGGCGATGAGCAGTTCTTC.